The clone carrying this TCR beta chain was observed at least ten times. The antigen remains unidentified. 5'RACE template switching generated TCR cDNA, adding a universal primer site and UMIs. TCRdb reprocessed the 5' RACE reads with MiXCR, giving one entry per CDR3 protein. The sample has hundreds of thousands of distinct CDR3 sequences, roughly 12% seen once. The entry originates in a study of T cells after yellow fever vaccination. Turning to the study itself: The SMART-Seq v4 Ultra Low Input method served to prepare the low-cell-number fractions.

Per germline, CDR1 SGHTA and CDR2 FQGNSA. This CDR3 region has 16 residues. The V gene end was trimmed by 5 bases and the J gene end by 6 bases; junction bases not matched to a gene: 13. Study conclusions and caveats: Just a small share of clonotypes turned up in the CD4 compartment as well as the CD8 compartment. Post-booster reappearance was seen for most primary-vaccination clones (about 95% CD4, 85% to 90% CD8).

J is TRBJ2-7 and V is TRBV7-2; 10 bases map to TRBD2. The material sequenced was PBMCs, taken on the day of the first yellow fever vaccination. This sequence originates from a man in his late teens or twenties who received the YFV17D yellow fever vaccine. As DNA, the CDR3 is TGTGCCAGCAGCCATTCCATGAGCGGGGGGGCAGTCGAGCAGTACTTC. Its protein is CASSHSMSGGAVEQYF.